This T cell receptor beta chain was captured in a study of cytomegalovirus exposure and HLA in healthy donors. Study-wide findings and caveats: It was likely that a cluster of highly shared sequence variants was a sequencing artifact. It was reported in a later analysis that an Asian-associated ancestry cluster showed fewer N-insertions than the roughly 660-donor mean. In a later analysis, parvovirus B19, influenza, CMV and Epstein-Barr virus appeared linked to several top co-occurrence clusters.

PCR involved 60 Vbeta and 13 Jbeta primers. Assay: immunoSEQ multiplex PCR; the TCRdb copy retains only in-frame clones and omits some. The sample includes approximately 89,000 clones, 76% of them seen just once. This clone qualifies as medium-sized. The antigen remains undetermined. CDR3 size: 14 residues. Looked up from germline, CDR1 is ENHRY and CDR2 is SYGVKD. After removal of 6 bases from V and 3 bases from J, the junction contained 3 bases not matched to a gene. This clonotype was sampled from a male donor in good health and CMV-seronegative. The V and J genes are TRBV10-3 and TRBJ1-3; 9 bases are a match to TRBD1. The material sequenced was PBMCs. The CDR3 DNA reads TGTGCCATCAGACAGGGGGCTAGTGGAAACACCATATATTTT. It codes for CAIRQGASGNTIYF.